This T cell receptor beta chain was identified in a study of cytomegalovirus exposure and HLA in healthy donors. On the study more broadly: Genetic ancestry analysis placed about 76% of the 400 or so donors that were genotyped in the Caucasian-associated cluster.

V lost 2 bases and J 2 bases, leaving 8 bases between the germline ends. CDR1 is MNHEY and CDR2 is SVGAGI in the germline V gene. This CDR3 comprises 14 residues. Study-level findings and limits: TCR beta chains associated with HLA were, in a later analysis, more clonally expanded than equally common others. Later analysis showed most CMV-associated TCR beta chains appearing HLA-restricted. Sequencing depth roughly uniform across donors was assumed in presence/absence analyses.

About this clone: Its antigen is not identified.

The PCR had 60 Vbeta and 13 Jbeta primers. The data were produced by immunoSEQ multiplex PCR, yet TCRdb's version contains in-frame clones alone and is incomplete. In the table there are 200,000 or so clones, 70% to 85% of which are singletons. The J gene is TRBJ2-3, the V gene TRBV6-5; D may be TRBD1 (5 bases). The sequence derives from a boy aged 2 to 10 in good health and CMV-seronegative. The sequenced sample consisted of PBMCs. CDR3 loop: CASSYRGYTDTQYF. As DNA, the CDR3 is TGTGCCAGCAGTTACAGGGGATACACAGATACGCAGTATTTT.